The sequence of this TCR beta chain was determined in a study of blood T cell repertoires in COVID-19. Study at large: There were acute and convalescent COVID-19 samples, and they came from the United States, Italy and Spain.

Per the original methods: Amplifying reference gene primers gave estimates of nucleated cell counts. The repertoire was sequenced with immunoSEQ multiplex PCR; TCRdb's copy has only in-frame clones and lacks some. V and J calls and clone size are copied from that table; D and trimming were computed from the DNA. The sample includes fewer than 200,000 clones, 83% of them seen just once. Trimming at V came to 4 bases and at J to 3 bases, leaving 6 bases not matched to a gene. The CDR3 length is 17 residues. The germline gives CDR1 LGHDT, CDR2 YNNKEL (reference sequence). Cohorts were determined from participant-reported clinical history.

This TCR was sampled from a woman between 50 and 59 years old who had recovered from COVID-19. This chain links TRBV3-1 (or the pseudogene TRBV3-2) with TRBJ2-5, with 15 nucleotides matching TRBD2. Sequencing was done on a sample of PBMCs or T cells enriched from blood (not recorded which). The DNA for the CDR3 is TGTGCCAGCAGCCGGAGGACTAGCGGGAGGGGGGAAGAGACCCAGTACTTC. The encoded protein is CASSRRTSGRGEETQYF.